Sequencing of this TCR beta chain was carried out in a study of T cell responses to AZD1222 COVID-19 vaccine. TCRdb's copy holds only in-frame clones and misses some; the assay was immunoSEQ multiplex PCR. The table includes around 88,000 clones, 70% to 90% detected once. The V gene lost 8 bases and the J gene lost 5 bases, with 19 bases spanning the gap. The germline V gene encodes CDR1 LNHDA and CDR2 SQIVND (reference sequence). The length of the CDR3 is 15 residues. The sequencing here drew on peripheral blood, taken on day 0 of AZD1222 vaccination. The sequence was collected from an adult in good health. The genes are TRBV19 and TRBJ1-5; a weak D match, TRBD1 (6 bases). CDR3 protein: CASRRQAVRDQPQHF. Written as DNA, the CDR3 is TGTGCCAGTCGGAGACAGGCGGTACGGGATCAGCCCCAGCATTTT.